The subject of this entry is one T cell receptor (beta chain). CDR3 length: 15 amino acids. Trimming took 5 bases from V and 4 from J; bases not matched to a gene: 7. Germline V gene data show CDR1 as SGHTA and CDR2 as FQGNSA. This record comes from a study of blood T cell repertoires in COVID-19. The protocol was immunoSEQ multiplex PCR, while the TCRdb copy is restricted to in-frame clones and leaves out a portion. The sample carries 200,000 to 250,000 clones, approximately 87% recorded once. The rearrangement joins TRBV7-2 to TRBJ2-1; 8 bases align to TRBD1. The receptor comes from a woman aged 45-65 years in a cohort exposed to, infected with or recovered from COVID-19 (not recorded which). Sequences were obtained from PBMCs or T cells enriched from blood (not recorded which). CDR3 in DNA: TGTGCCAGCAGCCCCGACAGGGGTTCATACAATGAGCAGTTCTTC. Translated, it gives CASSPDRGSYNEQFF. Full variable domain (remainder filled in from reference TRBV7-2 and TRBJ2-1): GAGVSQSPSNKVTEKGKDVELRCDPISGHTALYWYRQSLGQGLEFLIYFQGNSAPDKSGLPSDRFSAERTGGSVSTLTIQRTQQEDSAVYLCASSPDRGSYNEQFFGPGTRLTVL.